This T cell receptor beta chain was identified during a study of vaccination and CD4 T cells after COVID-19. Study-wide context: Convalescent patients gave post-COVID blood a median roughly 96 days post-diagnosis, range 35 to 161. The cells were exposed to overlapping spike peptides originating from SARS-CoV-2, HCoV-NL63, HCoV-OC43 and HCoV-229E for stimulation.

Sequenced with the Oncomine TCR Beta short-read assay was DNA taken from cultured CD4+ T cells. One entry per CDR3 protein results from TCRdb running MiXCR on the PCR reads. The data show fewer than 13,000 distinct CDR3 sequences, about 20% seen once. As regards this clonotype: Its antigen is currently unknown. No conserved phenylalanine or tryptophan ends this CDR3, so it is likely a read error.

Treatment noted: roughly 11-day PBMC culture with coronavirus spike peptide pools or control peptides (ViraFEST assay). General observations from the study: Spike mono-reactive clones accounted for 304 of the 307 vaccine-specific clones found in convalescent patients.

The clonotype was recovered from a human donor who had recovered from COVID-19. Sequencing was performed on CD4+ T cells from blood, cultured in vitro, taken after SARS-CoV-2 vaccination.

CDR3 protein: CSARARKSYNEQFL. DNA of the CDR3: TGCAGTGCTAGGGCCCGTAAGTCCTACAATGAGCAGTTCCTC. The chain links TRBV20-1 to TRBJ2-1; D gene unclear. Per germline, CDR1 DFQATT and CDR2 SNEGSKA (reference sequence). The CDR3 runs 14 residues. Trimming cost V 3 bases and J 1 base, with 10 bases left between them.